Sequencing of this T cell receptor beta chain was carried out in a study of T cells in Graves' hyperthyroidism and ophthalmopathy. Findings and caveats of the study: Most expanded thyroid clonotypes above 0.001 recurred in blood. Ophthalmopathy could be told apart from stable hyperthyroidism with a 13 V-J model.

The CDR3 regions of TCR beta were amplified from RNA transcripts. HTBI primers were employed in a first-round RT-PCR of the TCR CDR3. TCRdb ran MiXCR on the multiplex PCR reads and lists one entry per CDR3 protein. This repertoire shows roughly 500,000 distinct CDR3 sequences, 46% found once; its top ten account for about two fifths. There are many counts of this clonotype. The target antigen is unknown. The CDR3 extends over 15 amino acids. From germline, CDR1 is LNHNV and CDR2 YYDKDF (reference sequence). V was cut by 3 bases and J by 4 bases, with 13 bases left in between. The chain recombines TRBV15 with TRBJ1-3; D gene ambiguous. The TCR sequence derives from an adult woman with Graves' disease, either hyperthyroidism or ophthalmopathy (not recorded which). Material: peripheral blood or thyroid tissue (not recorded which). CDR3 DNA sequence: TGTGCCACCAGCAGGGACCGGCCCGGGGGAAACACCATATATTTT. Translated, it gives CATSRDRPGGNTIYF. Complete variable domain (other parts from reference TRBV15 and TRBJ1-3): DAMVIQNPRYQVTQFGKPVTLSCSQTLNHNVMYWYQQKSSQAPKLLFHYYDKDFNNEADTPDNFQSRRPNTSFCFLDIRSPGLGDTAMYLCATSRDRPGGNTIYFGEGSWLTVV.